The present T cell receptor beta chain was sequenced within a study of Tregs in tolerant kidney transplant recipients. This clone was seen only a few times. Germline V gives CDR1 SEHNR, CDR2 FQNEAQ (reference sequence). The CDR3 loop spans 16 amino acids. Trimming pared 1 base from V and 6 bases from J, leaving 15 bases between. Some clones are missing from TCRdb's copy, which holds only in-frame ones; the method was immunoSEQ multiplex PCR. This sample has approximately 69,000 clones, with 85% to 90% found just once. The origin of this receptor is a human donor who received a combined kidney and bone marrow transplant. V gene TRBV7-9 combines with J gene TRBJ2-2; tentative D call: TRBD2 (6 bases). The sample was CD4+ T cells from blood, taken before the transplant. The DNA of the CDR3 is TGTGCCAGCAGCTTAGTCCGGGAGAGAGGGCCCGGGGAGCTGTTTTTT. Protein product: CASSLVRERGPGELFF.